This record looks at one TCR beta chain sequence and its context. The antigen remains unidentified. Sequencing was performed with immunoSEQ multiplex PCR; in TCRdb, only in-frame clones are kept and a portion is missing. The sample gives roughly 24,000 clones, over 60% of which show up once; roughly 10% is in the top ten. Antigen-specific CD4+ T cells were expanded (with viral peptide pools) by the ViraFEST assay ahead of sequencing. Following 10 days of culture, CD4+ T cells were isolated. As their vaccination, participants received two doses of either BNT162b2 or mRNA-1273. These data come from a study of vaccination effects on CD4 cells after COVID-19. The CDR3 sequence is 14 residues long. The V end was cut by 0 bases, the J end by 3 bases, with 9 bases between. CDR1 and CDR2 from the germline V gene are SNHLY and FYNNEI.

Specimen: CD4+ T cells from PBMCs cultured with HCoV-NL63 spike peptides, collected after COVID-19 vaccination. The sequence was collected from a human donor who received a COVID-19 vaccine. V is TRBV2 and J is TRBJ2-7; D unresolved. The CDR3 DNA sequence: TGTGCCAGCAGTGAAGCGCTATTCAACTACGAGCAGTACTTC. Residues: CASSEALFNYEQYF.